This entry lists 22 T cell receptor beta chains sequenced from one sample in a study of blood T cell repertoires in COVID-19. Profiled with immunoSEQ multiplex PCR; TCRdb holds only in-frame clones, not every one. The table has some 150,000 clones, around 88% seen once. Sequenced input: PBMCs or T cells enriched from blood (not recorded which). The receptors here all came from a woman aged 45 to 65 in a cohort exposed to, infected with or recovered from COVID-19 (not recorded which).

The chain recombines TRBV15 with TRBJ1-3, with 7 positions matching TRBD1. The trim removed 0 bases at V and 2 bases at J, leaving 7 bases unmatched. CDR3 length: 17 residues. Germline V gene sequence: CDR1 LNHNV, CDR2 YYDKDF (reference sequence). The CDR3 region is CATSREAIGTAGNTIYF. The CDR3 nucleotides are TGTGCCACCAGCAGAGAGGCTATAGGGACAGCTGGAAACACCATATATTTT.

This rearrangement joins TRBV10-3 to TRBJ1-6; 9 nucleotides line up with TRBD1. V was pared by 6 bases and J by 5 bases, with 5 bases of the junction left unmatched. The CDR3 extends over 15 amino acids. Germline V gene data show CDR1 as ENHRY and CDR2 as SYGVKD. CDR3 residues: CAIREQGADNSPLHF. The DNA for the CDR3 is TGTGCCATCAGGGAACAGGGGGCGGATAATTCACCCCTCCACTTT.

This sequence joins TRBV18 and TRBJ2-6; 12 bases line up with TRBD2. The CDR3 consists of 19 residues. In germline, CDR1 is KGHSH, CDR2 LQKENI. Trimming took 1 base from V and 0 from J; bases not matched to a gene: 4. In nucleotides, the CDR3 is TGTGCCAGCTCACCACGGACTAGCGGGATGATCTCTGGGGCCAACGTCCTGACTTTC. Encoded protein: CASSPRTSGMISGANVLTF.

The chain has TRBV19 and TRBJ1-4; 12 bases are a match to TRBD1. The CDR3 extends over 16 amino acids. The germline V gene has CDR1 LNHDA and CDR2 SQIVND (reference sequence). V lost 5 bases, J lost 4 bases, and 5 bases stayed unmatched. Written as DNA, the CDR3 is TGTGCCAGTAGTCTGGGACAGGGGGCCGGTAATGAAAAACTGTTTTTT. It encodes CASSLGQGAGNEKLFF.

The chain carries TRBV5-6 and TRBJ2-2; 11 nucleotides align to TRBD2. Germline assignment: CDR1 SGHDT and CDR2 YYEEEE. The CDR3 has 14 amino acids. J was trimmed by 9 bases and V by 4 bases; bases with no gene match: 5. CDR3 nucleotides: TGTGCCAGCAGCGAACTAGCGGGAGACCGGGAGCTGTTTTTT. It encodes CASSELAGDRELFF.

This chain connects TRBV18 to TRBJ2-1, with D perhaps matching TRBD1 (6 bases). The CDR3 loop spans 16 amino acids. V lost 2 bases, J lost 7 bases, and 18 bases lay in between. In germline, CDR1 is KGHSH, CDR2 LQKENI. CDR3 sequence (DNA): TGTGCCAGCTCACCAGGACAGCTCTTGATAAATAATGAGCAGTTCTTC. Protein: CASSPGQLLINNEQFF.

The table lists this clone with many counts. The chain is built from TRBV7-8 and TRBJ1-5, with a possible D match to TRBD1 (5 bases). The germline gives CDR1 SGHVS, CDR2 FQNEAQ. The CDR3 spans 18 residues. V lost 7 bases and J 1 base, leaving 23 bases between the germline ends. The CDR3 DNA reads TGTGCCAGCACCACCCTTGGGCAGGGCGCGAGGAGCAATCAGCCCCAGCATTTT. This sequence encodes CASTTLGQGARSNQPQHF.

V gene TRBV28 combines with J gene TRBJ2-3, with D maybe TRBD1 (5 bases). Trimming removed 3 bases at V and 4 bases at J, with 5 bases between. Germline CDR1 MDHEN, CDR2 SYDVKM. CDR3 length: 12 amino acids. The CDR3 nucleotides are TGTGCCAGCAGTTTGGGGCCAGATACGCAGTATTTT. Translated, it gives CASSLGPDTQYF. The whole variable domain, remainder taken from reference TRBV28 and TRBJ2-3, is DVKVTQSSRYLVKRTGEKVFLECVQDMDHENMFWYRQDPGLGLRLIYFSYDVKMKEKGDIPEGYSVSREKKERFSLILESASTNQTSMYLCASSLGPDTQYFGPGTRLTVL.

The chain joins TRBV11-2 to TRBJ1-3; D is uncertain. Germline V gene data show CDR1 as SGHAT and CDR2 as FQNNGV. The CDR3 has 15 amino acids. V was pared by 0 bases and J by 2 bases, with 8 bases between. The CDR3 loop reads CASSLDRNPGNTIYF. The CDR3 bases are TGTGCCAGCAGCTTAGACAGGAATCCTGGAAACACCATATATTTT. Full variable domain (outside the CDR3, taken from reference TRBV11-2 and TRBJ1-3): EAGVAQSPRYKIIEKRQSVAFWCNPISGHATLYWYQQILGQGPKLLIQFQNNGVVDDSQLPKDRFSAERLKGVDSTLKIQPAKLEDSAVYLCASSLDRNPGNTIYFGEGSWLTVV.

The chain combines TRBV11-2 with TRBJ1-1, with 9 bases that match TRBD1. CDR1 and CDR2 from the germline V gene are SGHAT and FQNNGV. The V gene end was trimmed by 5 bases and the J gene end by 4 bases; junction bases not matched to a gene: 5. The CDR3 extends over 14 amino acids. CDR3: CASSPRTGVTEAFF. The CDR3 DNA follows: TGTGCCAGCAGCCCCCGGACAGGGGTCACTGAAGCTTTCTTT.

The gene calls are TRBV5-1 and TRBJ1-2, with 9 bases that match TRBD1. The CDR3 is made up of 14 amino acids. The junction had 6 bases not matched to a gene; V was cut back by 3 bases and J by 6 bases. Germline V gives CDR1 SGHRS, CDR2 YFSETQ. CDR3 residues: CASSSEQGANGYTF. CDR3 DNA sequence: TGCGCCAGCAGCTCGGAACAGGGGGCGAATGGCTACACCTTC.

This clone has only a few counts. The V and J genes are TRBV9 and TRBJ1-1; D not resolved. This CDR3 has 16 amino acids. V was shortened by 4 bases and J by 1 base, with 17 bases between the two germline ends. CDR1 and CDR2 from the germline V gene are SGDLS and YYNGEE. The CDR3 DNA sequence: TGTGCCAGCAGCTCACCCCGGGGTTTGGGGAACACTGAAGCTTTCTTT. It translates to CASSSPRGLGNTEAFF.

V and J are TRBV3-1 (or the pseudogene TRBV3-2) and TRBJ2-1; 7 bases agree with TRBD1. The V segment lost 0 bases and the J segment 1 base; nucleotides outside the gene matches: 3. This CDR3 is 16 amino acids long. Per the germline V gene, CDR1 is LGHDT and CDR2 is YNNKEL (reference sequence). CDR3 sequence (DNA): TGTGCCAGCAGCCAAGATCAGGGACAGTCCTACAATGAGCAGTTCTTC. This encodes CASSQDQGQSYNEQFF.

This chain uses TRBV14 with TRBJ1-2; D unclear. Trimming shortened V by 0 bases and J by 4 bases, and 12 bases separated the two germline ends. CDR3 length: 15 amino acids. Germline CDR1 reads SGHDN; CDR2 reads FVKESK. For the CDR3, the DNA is TGTGCCAGCAGCCAAGATATCGCAGGCCCCTATGGCTACACCTTC. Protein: CASSQDIAGPYGYTF.

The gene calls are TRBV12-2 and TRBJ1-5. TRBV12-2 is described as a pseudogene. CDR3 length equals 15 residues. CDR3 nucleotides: TGTGCAAGTCGTCATGGAGGATATAGCAATCAGCCCCAGCATTTT. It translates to CASRHGGYSNQPQHF.

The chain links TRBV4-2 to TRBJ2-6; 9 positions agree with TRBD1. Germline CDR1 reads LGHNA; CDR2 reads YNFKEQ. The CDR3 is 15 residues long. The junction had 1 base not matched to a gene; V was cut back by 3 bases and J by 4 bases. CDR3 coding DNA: TGTGCCAGCAGCCAGGACAGGGGAGGGGCCAACGTCCTGACTTTC. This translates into CASSQDRGGANVLTF.

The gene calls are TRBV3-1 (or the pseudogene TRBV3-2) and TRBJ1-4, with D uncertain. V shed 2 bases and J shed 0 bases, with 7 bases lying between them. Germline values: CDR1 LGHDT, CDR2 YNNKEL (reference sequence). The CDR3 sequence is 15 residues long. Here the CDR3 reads CASSQSVATNEKLFF. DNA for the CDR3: TGTGCCAGCAGCCAATCAGTTGCAACTAATGAAAAACTGTTTTTT.

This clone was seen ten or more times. This CDR3 is CASSLGQGRGGYTF. The CDR3 coding sequence is TGTGCCAGCAGCTTGGGACAGGGTCGCGGTGGCTACACCTTC. The V gene is TRBV11-2, the J gene TRBJ1-2, with 9 bases identical to TRBD1. The CDR3 extends over 14 amino acids. Germline CDR1 SGHAT, CDR2 FQNNGV. The V gene end was trimmed by 3 bases and the J gene end by 7 bases; junction bases not matched to a gene: 6.

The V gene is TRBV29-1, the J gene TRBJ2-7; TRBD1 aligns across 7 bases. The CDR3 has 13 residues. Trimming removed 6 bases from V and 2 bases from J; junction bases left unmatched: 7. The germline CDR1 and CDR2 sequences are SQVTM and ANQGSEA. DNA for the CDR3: TGCAGCGTAGAGGGGGCGCGCACCTACGAGCAGTACTTC. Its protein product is CSVEGARTYEQYF.

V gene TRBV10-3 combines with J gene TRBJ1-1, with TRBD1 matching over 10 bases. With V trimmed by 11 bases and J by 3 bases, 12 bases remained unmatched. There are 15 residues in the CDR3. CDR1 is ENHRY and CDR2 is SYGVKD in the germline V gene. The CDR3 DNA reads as TGTGCCGCCGCACGTGCGGGGACAGGGGACACTGAAGCTTTCTTT. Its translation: CAAARAGTGDTEAFF.

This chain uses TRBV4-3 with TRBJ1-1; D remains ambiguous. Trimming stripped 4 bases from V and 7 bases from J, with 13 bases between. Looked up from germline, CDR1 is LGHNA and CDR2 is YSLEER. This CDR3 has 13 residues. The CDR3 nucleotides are TGCGCCAGCAGCCCCTCTCGGGGTAGTGAAGCTTTCTTT. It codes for CASSPSRGSEAFF.

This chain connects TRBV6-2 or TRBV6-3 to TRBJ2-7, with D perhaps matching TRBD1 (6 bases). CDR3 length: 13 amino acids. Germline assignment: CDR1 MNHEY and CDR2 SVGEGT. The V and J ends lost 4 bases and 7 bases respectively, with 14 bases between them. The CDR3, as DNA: TGTGCCAGCAGTTCCCCCTACAGGGCTGAGCAGTACTTC. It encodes CASSSPYRAEQYF.